Described below is a single T cell receptor beta chain sequence and its context. Here immunoSEQ multiplex PCR was the method, and the copy in TCRdb shows in-frame clones only, minus some. Here the sample spans 360,000 or so clones, 87% being singletons. This sample is part of a study of blood T cell repertoires in COVID-19. Participants' own reports of clinical history determined their cohort assignment. The sample taken for sequencing was PBMCs or T cells enriched from blood (not recorded which). This receptor was taken from a woman aged 25 to 39 who had recovered from COVID-19.

CDR3 nucleotides: TGCGCCAGCAGCTTGGATCTTTTCACGGTAGACACCGGGGAGCTGTTTTTT. This sequence encodes CASSLDLFTVDTGELFF. The gene calls are TRBV5-1 and TRBJ2-2; D call uncertain. CDR1 SGHRS and CDR2 YFSETQ come from the germline V gene. This CDR3 region has 17 residues. Trimming pared 0 bases from V and 3 bases from J, leaving 15 bases between.